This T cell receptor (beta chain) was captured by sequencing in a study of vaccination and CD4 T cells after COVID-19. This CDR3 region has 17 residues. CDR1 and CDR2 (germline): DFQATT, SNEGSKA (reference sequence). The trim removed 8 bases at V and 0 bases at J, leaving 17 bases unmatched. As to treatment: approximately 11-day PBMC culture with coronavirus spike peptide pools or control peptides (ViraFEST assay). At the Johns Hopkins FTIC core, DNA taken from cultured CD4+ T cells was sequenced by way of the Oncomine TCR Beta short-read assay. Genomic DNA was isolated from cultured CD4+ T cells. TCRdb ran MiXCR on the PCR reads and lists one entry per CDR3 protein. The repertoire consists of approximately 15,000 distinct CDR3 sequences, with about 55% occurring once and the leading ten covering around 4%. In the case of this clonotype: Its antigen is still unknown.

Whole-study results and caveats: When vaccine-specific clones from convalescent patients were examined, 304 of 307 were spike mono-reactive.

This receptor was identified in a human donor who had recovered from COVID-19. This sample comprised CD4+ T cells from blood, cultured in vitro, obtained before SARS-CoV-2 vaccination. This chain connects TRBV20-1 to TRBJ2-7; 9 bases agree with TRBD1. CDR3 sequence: CSMLVGQGFGISYEQYF. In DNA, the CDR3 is TGCAGTATGCTTGTGGGACAGGGTTTCGGAATCTCCTACGAGCAGTACTTC.